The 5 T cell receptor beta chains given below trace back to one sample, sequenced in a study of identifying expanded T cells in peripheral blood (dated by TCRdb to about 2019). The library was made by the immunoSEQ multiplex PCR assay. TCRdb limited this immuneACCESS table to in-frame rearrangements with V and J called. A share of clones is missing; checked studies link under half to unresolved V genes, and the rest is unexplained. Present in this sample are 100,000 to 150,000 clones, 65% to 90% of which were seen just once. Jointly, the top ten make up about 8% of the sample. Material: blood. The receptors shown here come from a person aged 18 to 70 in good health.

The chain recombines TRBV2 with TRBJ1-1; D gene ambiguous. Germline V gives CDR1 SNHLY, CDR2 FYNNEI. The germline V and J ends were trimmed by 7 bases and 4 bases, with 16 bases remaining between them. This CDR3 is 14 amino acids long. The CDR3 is CASNYNSGGTEAFF. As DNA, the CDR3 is TGTGCCAGCAACTACAACAGCGGTGGCACTGAAGCTTTCTTT.

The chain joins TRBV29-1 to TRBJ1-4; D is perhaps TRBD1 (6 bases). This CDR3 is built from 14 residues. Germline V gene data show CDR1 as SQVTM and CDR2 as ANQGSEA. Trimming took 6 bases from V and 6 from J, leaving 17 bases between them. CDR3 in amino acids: CSVFYREEDEKLFF. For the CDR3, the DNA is TGCAGCGTCTTCTACAGGGAGGAGGATGAAAAACTGTTTTTT.

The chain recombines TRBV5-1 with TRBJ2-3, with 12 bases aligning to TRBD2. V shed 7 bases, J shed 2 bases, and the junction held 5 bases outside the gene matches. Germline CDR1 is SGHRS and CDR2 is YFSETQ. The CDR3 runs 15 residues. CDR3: CASRRTSGTTDTQYF. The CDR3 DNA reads TGCGCCAGCCGCAGGACTAGCGGGACCACAGATACGCAGTATTTT.

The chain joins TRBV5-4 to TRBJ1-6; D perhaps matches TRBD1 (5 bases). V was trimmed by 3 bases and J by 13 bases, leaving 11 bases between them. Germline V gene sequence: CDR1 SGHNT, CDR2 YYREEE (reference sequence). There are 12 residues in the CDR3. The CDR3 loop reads CASSSQGGPLHF. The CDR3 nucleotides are TGTGCCAGCAGCTCCCAGGGCGGGCCCCTCCACTTT.

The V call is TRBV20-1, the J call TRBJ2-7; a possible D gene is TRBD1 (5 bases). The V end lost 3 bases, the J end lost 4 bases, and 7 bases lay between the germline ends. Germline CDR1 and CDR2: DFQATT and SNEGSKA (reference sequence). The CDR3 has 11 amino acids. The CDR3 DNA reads TGCAGTGCTAGTCAGGGTTACGAGCAGTACTTC. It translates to CSASQGYEQYF.